These 10 T cell receptor beta chains came from one sample sequenced in a study of blood T cells in healthy people across ages. Primers used in a second PCR of roughly 6 to 12 cycles were a sample-barcoded 5' primer and a J-beta primer mix. TCRdb itself ran the 5' RACE reads through MiXCR, one entry per CDR3 protein. The table records about 720,000 distinct CDR3 sequences, 22% of them present only once. The sample taken for sequencing was blood. These receptors all come from a man aged 70-80 years in good health.

This clonotype was counted ten times or more. The chain uses TRBV5-1 and TRBJ1-1, with no clear D. Trimming removed 0 bases from V and 1 base from J, with 7 bases in between. Germline V gene lookup returns CDR1 SGHRS and CDR2 YFSETQ. CDR3 length: 14 residues. The CDR3 bases are TGCGCCAGCAGCTTGGTTGCCGGGAACACTGAAGCTTTCTTT. Its translation: CASSLVAGNTEAFF. Using reference TRBV5-1 and TRBJ1-1 for the parts outside the CDR3, the full variable domain is KAGVTQTPRYLIKTRGQQVTLSCSPISGHRSVSWYQQTPGQGLQFLFEYFSETQRNKGNFPGRFSGRQFSNSRSEMNVSTLELGDSALYLCASSLVAGNTEAFFGQGTRLTVV.

This sequence joins TRBV4-2 and TRBJ2-1, with D possibly TRBD1 on 6 matching bases. The length of the CDR3 is 16 residues. V was shortened by 4 bases and J by 1 base, with 14 bases between the two germline ends. CDR1 LGHNA and CDR2 YNFKEQ come from the germline V gene. CDR3 in DNA: TGTGCCAGCAGCCGTGTGGGAACAGGGTCCTACAATGAGCAGTTCTTC. Its translation is CASSRVGTGSYNEQFF.

This clonotype has only a few counts. This chain joins TRBV20-1 and TRBJ1-2; D is uncertain. Per germline, CDR1 DFQATT and CDR2 SNEGSKA (reference sequence). CDR3 length: 12 amino acids. V lost 3 bases, J lost 1 base, and 6 bases lay in between. The CDR3 DNA is TGCAGTGCTAGGACCCTTAACTATGGCTACACCTTC. It is translated as CSARTLNYGYTF.

This clonotype has only a few counts. The V gene is TRBV5-1, the J gene TRBJ2-1; D perhaps matches TRBD2 (5 bases). Between the trimmed V and J ends, which lost 1 base and 9 bases, there was a span of 14 bases. This CDR3 contains 14 residues. CDR1 and CDR2 from the germline V gene are SGHRS and YFSETQ. The CDR3 DNA sequence: TGCGCCAGCAGCTTGTTGGGAGTTCTTACTGAGCAGTTCTTC. It specifies CASSLLGVLTEQFF.

CDR3 DNA sequence: TGTGCCAGCAGTTCTAGCGGTAGGCCCTACAATGAGCAGTTCTTC. It translates to CASSSSGRPYNEQFF. The chain uses TRBV6-5 and TRBJ2-1, with TRBD2 matching over 7 bases. With 4 bases clipped from V and 2 bases from J, the junction kept 5 bases outside the gene matches. Germline values: CDR1 MNHEY, CDR2 SVGAGI. The CDR3 is 15 amino acids.

This chain joins TRBV6-5 and TRBJ1-3; D is uncertain. Germline V gives CDR1 MNHEY, CDR2 SVGAGI. The CDR3 consists of 16 residues. Trimming pared 0 bases from V and 0 bases from J, leaving 9 bases between. For the CDR3, the DNA is TGTGCCAGCAGTTACTCCTCCGGACGCTCTGGAAACACCATATATTTT. This codes for CASSYSSGRSGNTIYF.

This chain links TRBV12-3 or TRBV12-4 with TRBJ2-3; 14 bases align to TRBD2. Losses at the gene ends were 5 bases for V and 6 bases for J; bases not matched to a gene: 16. This CDR3 region has 19 residues. The DNA for the CDR3 is TGTGCCAGCAGTCTCACCCCCAAGACTAGCGGGAGGGCACCTGATACGCAGTATTTT. This sequence encodes CASSLTPKTSGRAPDTQYF.

This clonotype turned up a few times. The chain recombines TRBV10-3 with TRBJ1-1, with TRBD1 matching over 8 bases. In germline, CDR1 is ENHRY, CDR2 SYGVKD. V dropped 3 bases and J dropped 0; count of bases not matched to a gene: 9. The CDR3 covers 17 residues. The CDR3 sequence: CAISDLSTGAVNTEAFF. The CDR3 nucleotides are TGTGCCATCAGTGACCTCTCGACAGGGGCGGTGAACACTGAAGCTTTCTTT.

The rearrangement uses TRBV28 and TRBJ2-1, with TRBD2 matching over 14 bases. The end of the DNA is better explained by TRBJ2-7, so the J call may be wrong. CDR1 is MDHEN, CDR2 SYDVKM, per germline. CDR3 length equals 16 residues. The CDR3 coding sequence is TGTGCCAGCAGGCCACCGGGACTAGCGGGGGAGTACGAGCAGTACTTC. As protein: CASRPPGLAGEYEQYF.

The rearrangement links TRBV7-9 to TRBJ2-1, with D perhaps TRBD1 (5 bases). The last part of the DNA fits TRBJ2-7 better; the J call may be wrong. CDR3 length: 14 amino acids. Germline CDR1 is SEHNR and CDR2 is FQNEAQ (reference sequence). CDR3 nucleotides: TGTGCCAGCAGCCCCAAAACAGGAATGCACGAGCAGTACTTC. Residues: CASSPKTGMHEQYF.